The 16 T cell receptor beta chains below come from one sample, sequenced in a study of radiotherapy plus CTLA-4 blockade in lung cancer. Using immunoSEQ multiplex PCR, the repertoire was profiled, and TCRdb retains in-frame clones only, with some absent. The sample has nearly 95,000 clones; approximately 78% are singletons. Sequenced here: peripheral blood, sampled from a patient treated with radiotherapy plus ipilimumab. The receptors originated from a human donor with non-small cell lung cancer that progressed on radiotherapy plus ipilimumab.

V usage is TRBV18 and J usage is TRBJ2-5; 8 positions agree with TRBD2. The junction had 6 bases not matched to a gene; V was cut back by 4 bases and J by 2 bases. CDR1 and CDR2 (germline): KGHSH, LQKENI. The CDR3 totals 15 residues. In DNA, the CDR3 is TGTGCCAGCTCACGACCGGGACTAGAACAAGAGACCCAGTACTTC. This codes for CASSRPGLEQETQYF. Looking up the rest from reference TRBV18 and TRBJ2-5 gives the full variable domain: NAGVMQNPRHLVRRRGQEARLRCSPMKGHSHVYWYRQLPEEGLKFMVYLQKENIIDESGMPKERFSAEFPKEGPSILRIQQVVRGDSAAYFCASSRPGLEQETQYFGPGTRLLVL.

This clone was counted a single time. The gene calls are TRBV14 and TRBJ2-1, with unresolved D. The V gene's germline CDR1 is SGHDN and CDR2 FVKESK. CDR3 length: 16 residues. V dropped 0 bases and J dropped 9 bases, with 18 bases sitting between them. The CDR3 DNA follows: TGTGCCAGCAGCCAAGAAGGGCGACGCCAAGGCGGTGAGCAGTTCTTC. Protein: CASSQEGRRQGGEQFF.

This clone was counted only a few times. CDR3 sequence (DNA): TGTGCCAGCTCACCGTTCCTCGTAGGACAGGGGGCGTTGGTGGGCTACACCTTC. Amino acids: CASSPFLVGQGALVGYTF. V usage is TRBV18 and J usage is TRBJ1-2; 11 bases match TRBD1. The germline V gene has CDR1 KGHSH and CDR2 LQKENI. With 3 bases clipped from V and 8 bases from J, the junction kept 17 bases outside the gene matches. The CDR3 has 18 residues.

The rearrangement joins TRBV5-1 to TRBJ2-2, with 8 bases identical to TRBD1. The CDR3 loop spans 15 amino acids. Germline loops: CDR1 SGHRS, CDR2 YFSETQ. J gave up 1 base and V 4 bases, and 3 bases lay outside the gene matches. This chain's CDR3 is CASSPGQVNTGELFF. Written as DNA, the CDR3 is TGCGCCAGCAGCCCGGGACAGGTGAACACCGGGGAGCTGTTTTTT.

The CDR3 DNA follows: TGTGCCTGCACTAGCGGGCTTGGCACAGATACGCAGTATTTT. Its protein product is CACTSGLGTDTQYF. The rearrangement uses TRBV30 and TRBJ2-3; 9 positions agree with TRBD2. Trimming at V came to 6 bases and at J to 1 base, leaving 5 bases not matched to a gene. CDR3 length: 14 amino acids. The germline CDR1 and CDR2 sequences are GTSNPN and SVGIG (reference sequence).

The rearrangement uses TRBV18 and TRBJ2-2; D is uncertain. Between the trimmed V and J ends, which lost 3 bases and 3 bases, there was a span of 11 bases. Germline V CDR1 and CDR2: KGHSH, LQKENI. The length of the CDR3 is 15 residues. The CDR3 DNA reads TGTGCCAGCTCACCCTCGGACCCGGACACCGGGGAGCTGTTTTTT. Protein sequence: CASSPSDPDTGELFF. Looking up the rest from reference TRBV18 and TRBJ2-2 gives the full variable domain: NAGVMQNPRHLVRRRGQEARLRCSPMKGHSHVYWYRQLPEEGLKFMVYLQKENIIDESGMPKERFSAEFPKEGPSILRIQQVVRGDSAAYFCASSPSDPDTGELFFGEGSRLTVL.

This chain links TRBV5-8 with TRBJ2-2, with TRBD1 matching 10 bases. CDR3 length: 17 amino acids. Per germline, CDR1 SGHTS and CDR2 YDEGEE. Trimming at V came to 0 bases and at J to 2 bases, leaving 4 bases not matched to a gene. The CDR3 sequence is CASSLGQGAFNTGELFF. In nucleotides, the CDR3 is TGTGCCAGCAGCTTGGGACAGGGGGCGTTTAACACCGGGGAGCTGTTTTTT.

This CDR3 reads CASSLKGAVTQYF. The CDR3 DNA reads as TGTGCCAGCAGCTTGAAGGGGGCGGTGACCCAGTACTTC. The chain joins TRBV5-6 to TRBJ2-5; 7 bases agree with TRBD1. The CDR3 sequence is 13 residues long. The ends lost 1 base at V and 7 bases at J; junction bases unmatched: 4. Per the germline V gene, CDR1 is SGHDT and CDR2 is YYEEEE.

For this clone: A read error is the likely source, as a far larger clone sits one nucleotide away. The chain employs TRBV28 and TRBJ2-1; tentative D call: TRBD2 (6 bases). Per germline, CDR1 MDHEN and CDR2 SYDVKM. The CDR3 runs to 16 residues. Trimming pared 1 base from V and 2 bases from J, leaving 12 bases between. The CDR3 bases are TGTGCCAGCAGTTTATCGATGGCTAGCGCCTACAATGAGCAGTTCTTC. Its protein product is CASSLSMASAYNEQFF.

This chain joins TRBV6-6 and TRBJ2-1; the D call may be TRBD1 or TRBD2 (5 bases each). The CDR3 length is 13 residues. Germline V gene lookup returns CDR1 MNHNY and CDR2 SVGAGI (reference sequence). Trimming cost V 4 bases and J 6 bases, with 10 bases left between them. The DNA for the CDR3 is TGTGCCAGCAGTTCGAGGGGTGTCAATGAGCAGTTCTTC. Protein product: CASSSRGVNEQFF.

The rearrangement links TRBV13 to TRBJ1-4; D is unresolved. V lost 5 bases, J lost 0 bases, and 4 bases lay in between. The CDR3 covers 13 residues. Germline CDR1 PRHDT, CDR2 FYEKMQ (reference sequence). As DNA, the CDR3 is TGTGCCAGCAGCCAAGCAACTAATGAAAAACTGTTTTTT. Translating gives CASSQATNEKLFF.

This chain uses TRBV9 with TRBJ2-3, with TRBD1 identical over 11 bases. The CDR3 runs to 16 residues. V gave up 4 bases and J gave up 4 bases; unmatched junction bases: 8. Germline-derived CDR1 and CDR2 are SGDLS and YYNGEE. CDR3 bases: TGTGCCAGCAGCTCCCCGGGACAGGGGGTCTCAGATACGCAGTATTTT. Translation: CASSSPGQGVSDTQYF.

This CDR3 reads CASSLEGNNQPQHF. DNA of the CDR3: TGTGCCAGCAGCTTGGAAGGGAATAATCAGCCCCAGCATTTT. V and J are TRBV5-8 and TRBJ1-5; D uncertain. Germline values: CDR1 SGHTS, CDR2 YDEGEE. This CDR3 contains 14 residues. Deletions cut 0 bases from V and 4 bases from J, with 8 bases between. Full variable domain (outside the CDR3, taken from reference TRBV5-8 and TRBJ1-5): EAGVTQSPTHLIKTRGQQATLRCSPISGHTSVYWYQQALGLGLQFLLWYDEGEERNRGNFPPRFSGRQFPNYSSELNVNALELEDSALYLCASSLEGNNQPQHFGDGTRLSIL.

This clone came up once. CDR3 DNA: TGTGCCTGGAGTGCCCGTTCCAGGGCGACCAACTATGGCTACACCTTC. This translates into CAWSARSRATNYGYTF. This chain links TRBV30 with TRBJ1-2; D may be TRBD1 (5 bases). This CDR3 region has 16 residues. V was cut by 1 base and J by 2 bases, with 17 bases left in between. CDR1 is GTSNPN, CDR2 SVGIG, per germline (reference sequence). The full variable domain, rest sourced from reference TRBV30 and TRBJ1-2, is SQTIHQWPATLVQPVGSPLSLECTVEGTSNPNLYWYRQAAGRGLQLLFYSVGIGQISSEVPQNLSASRPQDRQFILSSKKLLLSDSGFYLCAWSARSRATNYGYTFGSGTRLTVV.

The V call is TRBV5-1, the J call TRBJ2-1, with no clear D. CDR1 is SGHRS, CDR2 YFSETQ, per germline. This CDR3 is built from 16 residues. Between the trimmed V and J ends, which lost 2 bases and 5 bases, there was a span of 17 bases. The chain's CDR3 is CASSLLSRNKNNEQFF. The CDR3 bases are TGCGCCAGCAGCTTATTATCGCGGAATAAAAACAATGAGCAGTTCTTC.

This clone was seen a few times. This sequence joins TRBV20-1 and TRBJ2-1; no clear D gene. The germline V and J ends were trimmed by 8 bases and 9 bases, with 11 bases remaining between them. This CDR3 contains 10 residues. CDR1 DFQATT and CDR2 SNEGSKA come from the germline V gene (reference sequence). The CDR3 DNA sequence: TGCAGTTCCGGCATCGGTGAGCAGTTCTTC. The encoded protein is CSSGIGEQFF.